Sequencing of this T cell receptor beta chain was carried out in a study of cytomegalovirus exposure and HLA in healthy donors. The study's findings and limits: In an earlier analysis, in roughly 600 donors, most V segments appeared productive either ~87% or ~30% of the time. Cytomegalovirus association was assigned to around 150 TCR beta chains.

CDR1 and CDR2 (germline): SGDLS, YYNGEE. Trimming removed 7 bases at V and 0 bases at J, with 11 bases between. The CDR3 length is 13 residues. Points on this clone: The antigen remains unidentified.

PCR used 60 Vbeta primers and 13 Jbeta primers. Repertoires were generated with immunoSEQ multiplex PCR, while TCRdb's copy carries only in-frame clones and drops some. The sample holds some 160,000 clones; roughly 10% are singletons and the top ten take approximately 1.8%. The sequenced sample was PBMCs. The TCR was taken from a male donor in good health and CMV-seronegative. This chain connects TRBV9 to TRBJ2-7, with a possible D match to TRBD1 (7 bases). The CDR3 protein is CASSGGNSYEQYF. CDR3 bases: TGTGCCAGCTCAGGGGGGAACTCCTACGAGCAGTACTTC.